This T cell receptor beta chain was recorded in a study of molecular identifiers for immune sequencing clone quantification. V shed 1 base, J shed 7 bases, and the junction held 4 bases outside the gene matches. The germline CDR1 and CDR2 sequences are DFQATT and SNEGSKA (reference sequence). This CDR3 comprises 13 residues. The table lists this clonotype with a few counts. The CD8+CD4-CCR7+CD45RA+ phenotype defined the sorted naive CD8 T cells. TCRdb re-called the PCR reads with MiXCR, one entry per CDR3 protein. The sample lists more than 450,000 distinct CDR3 sequences; about a fifth were seen once.

The chain links TRBV20-1 to TRBJ2-1; the match to TRBD2 covers 7 bases. Sample: naive CD8+ T cells from blood, with Jurkat cell RNA spiked in. Subset meaning: FACS-sorted CD8+CD4-CCR7+CD45RA+ naive T cells. This clonotype was obtained from a human donor in good health. Some libraries in this study had Jurkat cell RNA spiked in. CDR3 coding DNA: TGCAGTGCTAGAGCGGGACTACTAAATGAGCAGTTCTTC. It yields the protein CSARAGLLNEQFF.